This entry lists 16 T cell receptor beta chains sequenced from one sample in a study of blood T cell repertoires in COVID-19. The table came from immunoSEQ multiplex PCR; TCRdb's copy has only in-frame clones and leaves some out. The sample has about 190,000 clones; nearly 90% are singletons. Sequencing was done on a sample of peripheral blood. Receptor source: a man aged 50 or older with acute or convalescent COVID-19.

The chain links TRBV5-5 to TRBJ1-2; 8 bases agree with TRBD1. V was clipped by 4 bases and J by 3 bases; unmatched bases: 8. Germline V gene data show CDR1 as SGHKS and CDR2 as YYEKEE (reference sequence). The CDR3 runs 15 residues. The CDR3 nucleotides read TGTGCCAGCAGCCTGCGGACAGGGACGGACTATGGCTACACCTTC. Its protein is CASSLRTGTDYGYTF. The complete variable domain, with remaining parts taken from reference TRBV5-5 and TRBJ1-2, reads DAGVTQSPTHLIKTRGQQVTLRCSPISGHKSVSWYQQVLGQGPQFIFQYYEKEERGRGNFPDRFSARQFPNYSSELNVNALLLGDSALYLCASSLRTGTDYGYTFGSGTRLTVV.

The J gene is TRBJ2-3, the V gene TRBV7-9; tentatively, D is TRBD1 (5 bases). The CDR3 consists of 13 residues. Trimming removed 8 bases at V and 2 bases at J, with 11 bases between. Germline lookup yields CDR1 SEHNR and CDR2 FQNEAQ (reference sequence). CDR3 residues: CASRQGYTDTQYF. For the CDR3, the DNA is TGTGCCAGCCGGCAGGGATACACAGATACGCAGTATTTT.

The chain joins TRBV4-1 to TRBJ1-1; a weak D match, TRBD1 (6 bases). Trimming removed 6 bases from V and 2 bases from J, with 10 bases in between. Germline-derived CDR1 and CDR2 are MGHRA and YSYEKL. The length of the CDR3 is 13 residues. CDR3: CASSYRDNTEAFF. The CDR3 DNA is TGCGCCAGCAGTTACAGGGATAACACTGAAGCTTTCTTT.

This sequence joins TRBV6-1 and TRBJ1-2; the D is unclear. The V end was cut by 2 bases, the J end by 6 bases, with 16 bases between. This CDR3 has 15 residues. Germline V lookup: CDR1 MNHNS, CDR2 SASEGT. CDR3 loop: CASSESSGLGNGYTF. The DNA for the CDR3 is TGTGCCAGCAGTGAATCTAGTGGCCTAGGCAATGGCTACACCTTC.

The V gene is TRBV9, the J gene TRBJ1-5, with D possibly TRBD1 on 6 matching bases. The V and J ends lost 3 bases and 0 bases respectively, with 10 bases between them. The CDR3 contains 15 residues. The germline CDR1 and CDR2 sequences are SGDLS and YYNGEE. The DNA of the CDR3 is TGTGCCAGCAGCGCACAGGGACATAGCAATCAGCCCCAGCATTTT. Amino acid sequence: CASSAQGHSNQPQHF.

The V and J genes are TRBV6-6 and TRBJ1-2, with unresolved D. CDR1 is MNHNY and CDR2 is SVGAGI in the germline V gene (reference sequence). CDR3 size: 13 residues. V lost 5 bases and J lost 0, with 7 bases in between. This CDR3 is CASSHIPNYGYTF. The DNA of the CDR3 is TGTGCCAGCAGTCACATCCCTAACTATGGCTACACCTTC.

The rearrangement uses TRBV19 and TRBJ2-6; TRBD1 matches 8 bases. With V trimmed by 2 bases and J by 4 bases, 10 bases remained unmatched. Germline values: CDR1 LNHDA, CDR2 SQIVND (reference sequence). CDR3 length: 18 residues. The CDR3 here is CASSISAGGASGANVLTF. CDR3 DNA: TGTGCCAGTAGTATATCGGCAGGGGGCGCATCCGGGGCCAACGTCCTGACTTTC. The whole variable domain, filled in from reference TRBV19 and TRBJ2-6, reads DGGITQSPKYLFRKEGQNVTLSCEQNLNHDAMYWYRQDPGQGLRLIYYSQIVNDFQKGDIAEGYSVSREKKESFPLTVTSAQKNPTAFYLCASSISAGGASGANVLTFGAGSRLTVL.

The chain carries TRBV6-2 or TRBV6-3 and TRBJ2-1; 8 bases fit TRBD1. CDR1 and CDR2 from the germline V gene are MNHEY and SVGEGT. V lost 0 bases, J lost 8 bases, and 9 bases stayed unmatched. There are 16 residues in the CDR3. The CDR3 reads CASSYSGRTGMDEQFF. The CDR3 DNA reads TGTGCCAGCAGTTACTCCGGTAGGACAGGGATGGATGAGCAGTTCTTC.

The V call is TRBV7-3, the J call TRBJ1-1, with 10 bases aligning to TRBD1. CDR3 size: 13 residues. Trimming took 3 bases from V and 6 from J; bases not matched to a gene: 1. Looked up from germline, CDR1 is SGHTA and CDR2 is FQGTGA. The CDR3 sequence is CASSFGQGAEAFF. The CDR3 DNA reads as TGTGCCAGCAGCTTCGGACAGGGGGCTGAAGCTTTCTTT. Variable domain in full (rest from reference TRBV7-3 and TRBJ1-1): GAGVSQTPSNKVTEKGKYVELRCDPISGHTALYWYRQSLGQGPEFLIYFQGTGAADDSGLPNDRFFAVRPEGSVSTLKIQRTERGDSAVYLCASSFGQGAEAFFGQGTRLTVV.

V is TRBV4-1 and J is TRBJ2-1; D gene ambiguous. The CDR3 runs 17 residues. Trimming stripped 7 bases from V and 0 bases from J, with 19 bases between. Germline values: CDR1 MGHRA, CDR2 YSYEKL. CDR3 loop: CASTLVLQRNSYNEQFF. CDR3 nucleotides: TGCGCCAGCACCCTCGTGCTACAGAGAAACTCCTACAATGAGCAGTTCTTC.

The genes are TRBV6-5 and TRBJ2-2, with unresolved D. V lost 2 bases to trimming and J lost 0 bases, with 7 bases between them. The CDR3 length is 15 residues. Germline V CDR1 and CDR2: MNHEY, SVGAGI. CDR3 amino acids: CASSYTVPNTGELFF. The DNA for the CDR3 is TGTGCCAGCAGTTACACGGTTCCGAACACCGGGGAGCTGTTTTTT.

The gene calls are TRBV28 and TRBJ1-5; TRBD1 might be the D (5 bases). V was shortened by 4 bases and J by 5 bases, with 6 bases between the two germline ends. This CDR3 has 12 residues. Germline CDR1 is MDHEN and CDR2 is SYDVKM. Written as DNA, the CDR3 is TGTGCCAGCAGTTGGGGGGATCAGCCCCAGCATTTT. Residues: CASSWGDQPQHF.

The V gene is TRBV20-1, the J gene TRBJ1-4; TRBD1 is a possible D gene (5 bases). Germline CDR1 DFQATT, CDR2 SNEGSKA (reference sequence). V shed 1 base and J shed 10 bases, with 7 bases lying between them. This CDR3 is 11 amino acids long. This CDR3 is CSARVGGKLFF. Written as DNA, the CDR3 is TGCAGTGCTAGAGTCGGGGGAAAACTGTTTTTT.

V is TRBV10-3 and J is TRBJ2-5; 10 positions match TRBD2. Germline lookup yields CDR1 ENHRY and CDR2 SYGVKD. V shed 10 bases, J shed 5 bases, and the junction held 10 bases outside the gene matches. The CDR3 extends over 14 amino acids. CDR3 DNA sequence: TGTGCCACCTCCCAACTAGCGGGGATCGAGACCCAGTACTTC. This codes for CATSQLAGIETQYF.

The chain carries TRBV29-1 and TRBJ1-3, with D unclear. CDR1 SQVTM and CDR2 ANQGSEA come from the germline V gene. CDR3 length equals 13 residues. Trimming stripped 4 bases from V and 4 bases from J, with 11 bases between. CDR3: CSVASTRGNTIYF. The CDR3 DNA is TGCAGCGTTGCCTCCACGAGAGGAAACACCATATATTTT.

The V call is TRBV5-4, the J call TRBJ1-2, with 12 bases aligning to TRBD1. CDR1 is SGHNT and CDR2 is YYREEE in the germline V gene (reference sequence). After removal of 5 bases from V and 8 bases from J, the junction contained 7 bases not matched to a gene. The CDR3 sequence is 14 residues long. In nucleotides, the CDR3 is TGTGCCAGCAGAGCCGGGACAGGGGGCTGGGGCTACACCTTC. Translating gives CASRAGTGGWGYTF.